This T cell receptor beta chain is from a study of blood T cells in healthy people across ages. V shed 10 bases, J shed 0 bases, and the junction held 2 bases outside the gene matches. This CDR3 has 13 amino acids. The V gene's germline CDR1 is MDHEN and CDR2 SYDVKM. The use of a sample-barcoded 5' primer and a J-beta primer mix characterized a second PCR of roughly 7 to 11 cycles. One entry per CDR3 protein results from TCRdb running MiXCR on the 5' RACE reads. This sample has hundreds of thousands of distinct CDR3 sequences, with roughly 32% found just once. V usage is TRBV28 and J usage is TRBJ1-5, with TRBD1 matching over 8 bases. Specimen: blood. This sequence was found in an elderly woman in good health. Here the CDR3 reads CATGQDSNQPQHF. The CDR3, as DNA: TGTGCCACGGGACAGGATAGCAATCAGCCCCAGCATTTT.